Listed here are 18 T cell receptor beta chains from one sample, sequenced in a study of blood T cell repertoires in COVID-19. TCRdb's copy holds only in-frame clones and misses some; the assay was immunoSEQ multiplex PCR. Of roughly 80,000 clones in the sample, 80% to 95% were seen once. The specimen was peripheral blood. Receptors were obtained from a man aged 50 or older with COVID-19, enrolled during active disease.

The rearrangement joins TRBV5-1 to TRBJ2-1, with 9 bases lining up with TRBD2. Per germline, CDR1 SGHRS and CDR2 YFSETQ. V dropped 6 bases and J dropped 3; count of bases not matched to a gene: 4. The CDR3 spans 14 residues. CDR3 protein: CASNSGSGYNEQFF. In DNA, the CDR3 is TGCGCCAGCAATAGCGGGAGCGGCTACAATGAGCAGTTCTTC.

The chain joins TRBV12-3 or TRBV12-4 to TRBJ2-1; D perhaps matches TRBD1 (5 bases). V was cut by 3 bases and J by 15 bases, with 15 bases left in between. CDR3 length: 12 residues. The CDR3 protein is CASSFGATSLFF. CDR3 DNA sequence: TGTGCCAGCAGTTTTGGGGCCACGTCTTTGTTCTTC.

This rearrangement joins TRBV20-1 to TRBJ2-5; D may be TRBD1 or TRBD2 (6 bases each). Germline V gives CDR1 DFQATT, CDR2 SNEGSKA (reference sequence). CDR3 length equals 12 residues. V dropped 3 bases and J dropped 4 bases, with 9 bases sitting between them. CDR3 amino acids: CSASGGRETQYF. The CDR3, as DNA: TGCAGTGCTAGTGGGGGGCGAGAGACCCAGTACTTC.

The chain combines TRBV11-2 with TRBJ1-4; 7 bases fit TRBD1. With V trimmed by 5 bases and J by 2 bases, 5 bases remained unmatched. The CDR3 is made up of 15 amino acids. In germline, CDR1 is SGHAT, CDR2 FQNNGV. CDR3 in amino acids: CASSPTGDTNEKLFF. CDR3 DNA sequence: TGTGCCAGCAGCCCAACAGGGGATACTAATGAAAAACTGTTTTTT.

This clone was seen just once. The gene calls are TRBV19 and TRBJ2-1, with D hard to call. The CDR3 has 14 residues. The ends were cut back, 8 bases at V and 4 bases at J, with 15 bases in the middle. Germline V gene data show CDR1 as LNHDA and CDR2 as SQIVND (reference sequence). CDR3 nucleotides: TGTGCCAGTGCCTTTGGAGTCGATTACAATGAGCAGTTCTTC. Its translation is CASAFGVDYNEQFF.

This clone occurred a few times. The rearrangement uses TRBV21-1 and TRBJ2-7; TRBD2 was called by the table and not checked on the DNA. TRBV21-1 is a pseudogene locus. The CDR3 totals 13 residues. CDR3 amino acids: CASSKVVIHEQYV. The DNA of the CDR3 is TGTGCCAGCAGCAAAGTCGTAATTCACGAGCAGTACGTC.

The rearrangement uses TRBV5-4 and TRBJ2-2, with 7 bases identical to TRBD2. The germline CDR1 and CDR2 sequences are SGHNT and YYREEE (reference sequence). The CDR3 contains 16 residues. The V gene end was trimmed by 3 bases and the J gene end by 8 bases; junction bases not matched to a gene: 13. The CDR3 reads CASSSAGRRNVGELFF. CDR3 bases: TGTGCCAGCAGCTCAGCGGGACGGAGGAATGTGGGGGAGCTGTTTTTT.

The CDR3 DNA sequence: TGCAGCGTTGCCTGGAGGGGGGGCACTGAAGCTTTCTTT. Translated: CSVAWRGGTEAFF. V usage is TRBV29-1 and J usage is TRBJ1-1; D perhaps matches TRBD1 (6 bases). V lost 4 bases and J lost 4, with 13 bases in between. The CDR3 length is 13 residues. The germline gives CDR1 SQVTM, CDR2 ANQGSEA. Together with reference TRBV29-1 and TRBJ1-1, the CDR3 gives the full variable domain: SAVISQKPSRDICQRGTSLTIQCQVDSQVTMMFWYRQQPGQSLTLIATANQGSEATYESGFVIDKFPISRPNLTFSTLTVSNMSPEDSSIYLCSVAWRGGTEAFFGQGTRLTVV.

The chain uses TRBV5-1 and TRBJ2-3; 11 bases agree with TRBD2. The ends lost 0 bases at V and 2 bases at J; junction bases unmatched: 8. The CDR3 is 18 residues long. Germline CDR1 and CDR2: SGHRS and YFSETQ. The CDR3 DNA sequence: TGCGCCAGCAGCTTGGGAGGTAGCGGGAGGGCCTTCACAGATACGCAGTATTTT. Amino acids: CASSLGGSGRAFTDTQYF. Using reference TRBV5-1 and TRBJ2-3 for the parts outside the CDR3, the full variable domain is KAGVTQTPRYLIKTRGQQVTLSCSPISGHRSVSWYQQTPGQGLQFLFEYFSETQRNKGNFPGRFSGRQFSNSRSEMNVSTLELGDSALYLCASSLGGSGRAFTDTQYFGPGTRLTVL.

This rearrangement joins TRBV2 to TRBJ2-3; TRBD2 matches 9 bases. The CDR3 has 16 amino acids. CDR1 SNHLY and CDR2 FYNNEI come from the germline V gene. The ends lost 4 bases at V and 0 bases at J; junction bases unmatched: 5. This CDR3 reads CASSAELAGSTDTQYF. The CDR3 DNA reads TGTGCCAGCAGTGCGGAACTAGCGGGCAGCACAGATACGCAGTATTTT.

V is TRBV27 and J is TRBJ2-3; a possible D gene is TRBD2 (5 bases). V gave up 3 bases and J gave up 3 bases, with 22 bases separating them. The CDR3 is 18 residues long. Germline assignment: CDR1 MNHEY and CDR2 SMNVEV (reference sequence). CDR3: CASSFSPLLGEVTDTQYF. The CDR3 nucleotides are TGTGCCAGCAGTTTTAGCCCGCTACTAGGCGAGGTGACAGATACGCAGTATTTT.

The rearrangement uses TRBV5-5 and TRBJ1-5; maybe TRBD1 (5 bases). There are 14 residues in the CDR3. Trimming took off 0 bases at V and 14 bases at J, with 18 bases between the two ends. Germline V CDR1 and CDR2: SGHKS, YYEKEE (reference sequence). The CDR3 DNA follows: TGTGCCAGCAGCTTGGAAGGGGTGGCAGGTAGTAAGCATTTT. Amino acids: CASSLEGVAGSKHF.

The CDR3 here is CASGGAHGETQYF. For the CDR3, the DNA is TGTGCCAGTGGGGGGGCGCATGGAGAGACCCAGTACTTC. The rearrangement links TRBV27 to TRBJ2-5; possibly TRBD2 for D (7 bases). This CDR3 has 13 amino acids. With 9 bases removed from V and 4 bases from J, the gap between germline ends came to 15 bases. Germline V gene data show CDR1 as MNHEY and CDR2 as SMNVEV (reference sequence).

The chain employs TRBV24-1 and TRBJ1-5; 8 nucleotides line up with TRBD1. The ends lost 3 bases at V and 5 bases at J; junction bases unmatched: 2. Looked up from germline, CDR1 is KGHDR and CDR2 is SFDVKD. This CDR3 contains 14 residues. The CDR3 loop is CATSDVQGDQPQHF. The CDR3 DNA is TGTGCCACCAGTGATGTACAGGGGGATCAGCCCCAGCATTTT.

V and J are TRBV5-1 and TRBJ2-3; 7 bases align to TRBD2. Losses at the gene ends were 3 bases for V and 1 base for J; bases not matched to a gene: 5. Germline V gives CDR1 SGHRS, CDR2 YFSETQ. This CDR3 is 15 amino acids long. The CDR3 reads CASSYGLVGTDTQYF. CDR3 coding DNA: TGCGCCAGCAGCTACGGACTAGTAGGCACAGATACGCAGTATTTT.

The chain carries TRBV5-3 and TRBJ2-1; TRBD1 is a possible D gene (6 bases). TRBV5-3 is sorted into the ORF group, with uncertain function. The CDR3 is made up of 16 amino acids. V lost 3 bases, J lost 3 bases, and 16 bases lay in between. The CDR3 region is CARSSIRDINYNEQFF. DNA for the CDR3: TGTGCCAGAAGCTCGATCCGGGACATTAACTACAATGAGCAGTTCTTC.

V gene TRBV20-1 combines with J gene TRBJ1-5, with D uncertain. Germline V lookup: CDR1 DFQATT, CDR2 SNEGSKA (reference sequence). This CDR3 spans 13 amino acids. V lost 3 bases and J lost 3, with 9 bases in between. CDR3 in amino acids: CSASSGVNQPQHF. CDR3 coding DNA: TGCAGTGCTAGTTCCGGGGTCAATCAGCCCCAGCATTTT.

This chain joins TRBV6-1 and TRBJ2-1, with 8 bases aligning to TRBD1. CDR1 is MNHNS, CDR2 SASEGT, per germline. The CDR3 has 17 amino acids. Germline trimming cut 0 bases from V and 5 bases from J; bases unmatched to any gene: 9. The CDR3 DNA sequence: TGTGCCAGCAGTGAAGCGCCCCGGACAGGGCCTAACAATGAGCAGTTCTTC. Residues: CASSEAPRTGPNNEQFF.